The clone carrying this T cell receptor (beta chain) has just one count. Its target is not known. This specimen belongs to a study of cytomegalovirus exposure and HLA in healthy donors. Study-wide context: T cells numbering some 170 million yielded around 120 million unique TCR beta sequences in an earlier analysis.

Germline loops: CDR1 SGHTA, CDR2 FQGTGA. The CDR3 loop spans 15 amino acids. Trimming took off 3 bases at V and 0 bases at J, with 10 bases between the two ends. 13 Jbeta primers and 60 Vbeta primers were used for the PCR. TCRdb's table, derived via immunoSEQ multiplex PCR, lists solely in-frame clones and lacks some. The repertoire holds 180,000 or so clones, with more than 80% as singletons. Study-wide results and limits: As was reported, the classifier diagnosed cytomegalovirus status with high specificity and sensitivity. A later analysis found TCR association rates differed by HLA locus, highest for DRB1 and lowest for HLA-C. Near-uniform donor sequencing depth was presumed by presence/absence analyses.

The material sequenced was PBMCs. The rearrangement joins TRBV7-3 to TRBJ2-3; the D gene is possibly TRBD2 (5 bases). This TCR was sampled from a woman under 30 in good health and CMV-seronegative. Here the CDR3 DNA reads TGTGCCAGCAGCTTCAACGGGGAAAGCACAGATACGCAGTATTTT. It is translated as CASSFNGESTDTQYF.